This T cell receptor beta chain came from a study of blood T cell repertoires in COVID-19. The CDR3 is made up of 12 amino acids. CDR1 SGHAT and CDR2 FQDESV come from the germline V gene (reference sequence). The trim removed 3 bases at V and 14 bases at J, leaving 6 bases unmatched. Method: immunoSEQ multiplex PCR; TCRdb's copy keeps in-frame clones and lacks some. The table has about 150,000 clones, about 74% seen once; the top ten hold 16%. The V and J genes are TRBV11-1 and TRBJ2-1; 8 bases agree with TRBD1. This clonotype was obtained from a man in his forties or fifties with acute or convalescent COVID-19. The material sequenced was peripheral blood. In DNA form, the CDR3 reads TGTGCCAGCAGCTTTGCGGACAGGGAGGAGTTCTTC. Amino acids: CASSFADREEFF.